This TCR beta chain comes out of a study of cytotoxic CD8 clonotypes in ibrutinib-treated CLL. Clones were read by immunoSEQ multiplex PCR, and TCRdb kept only the in-frame ones, dropping some. Of 270,000 or so clones listed, about 72% are singletons. With regard to this clone: The target antigen is unknown.

Study results and caveats: Public clonotypes showed up rarely, and on treatment they shrank or held steady.

The CDR3 sequence is 12 residues long. Per germline, CDR1 SGHRS and CDR2 YFSETQ. The V gene lost 4 bases and the J gene lost 7 bases, with 8 bases spanning the gap. The TCR beta libraries used 1.5 to 2 micrograms of genomic DNA that came from cryopreserved PBMCs. J is TRBJ2-2 and V is TRBV5-1; D is uncertain. The sequence was collected from a human donor with chronic lymphocytic leukemia. The input for sequencing was PBMCs, taken at disease progression, from a patient treated with ibrutinib. CDR3 residues: CASSIQIGELFF. The CDR3, as DNA: TGCGCCAGCAGCATACAGATCGGGGAGCTGTTTTTT.